This is a list of T cell receptor beta chains from one sample in a study of T cell responses to AZD1222 COVID-19 vaccine. Libraries were prepared by immunoSEQ multiplex PCR; TCRdb keeps only in-frame clonotypes and omits some of them. The data show some 150,000 clones, about 86% seen once. Sequenced material: peripheral blood, taken 28 days after the second AZD1222 dose. These receptors were taken from an adult who received the AZD1222 COVID-19 vaccine. Both conserved end residues are part of each CDR3. Each record gives: V gene, D gene, J gene, clone size, CDR3 protein, CDR3 DNA. D genes are given only for firm matches. The size of a clone is reported for some rows only, either as once, few or many, or as a class for expanded clones.

>TRBV10-3|TRBD1|TRBJ1-5|NA
CAISVQGEGQPQHF
TGTGCCATCAGCGTACAGGGGGAGGGTCAGCCCCAGCATTTT
>TRBV6-6|NA|TRBJ1-5|NA
CASSYSASNQPQHF
TGTGCCAGCAGTTACTCGGCCAGCAATCAGCCCCAGCATTTT
>TRBV2|TRBD2|TRBJ2-1|NA
CASRDYSSYNEQFF
TGTGCCAGTAGGGACTACAGCTCCTACAATGAGCAGTTCTTC
>TRBV20-1|TRBD2|TRBJ2-5|NA
CSASWREFLEETQYF
TGCAGTGCTAGTTGGCGGGAGTTCTTAGAGGAGACCCAGTACTTC
>TRBV9|NA|TRBJ2-6|once
CASSPYSTAGANVLTF
TGTGCCAGCAGCCCCTATAGTACCGCTGGGGCCAACGTCCTGACTTTC
>TRBV6-5|NA|TRBJ1-2|NA
CASSTMEGTIGYTF
TGTGCCAGCAGTACGATGGAGGGAACTATTGGCTACACCTTC
>TRBV5-6|NA|TRBJ1-1|NA
CASTLVQLNTEAFF
TGTGCCAGCACCTTAGTACAGCTGAACACTGAAGCTTTCTTT
>TRBV19|TRBD1|TRBJ1-4|NA
CASTTTGTNEKLFF
TGTGCCAGTACCACGACAGGGACTAATGAAAAACTGTTTTTT
>TRBV21-1|NA|TRBJ1-4|NA
CASSKAKRDADGRPVANEKLFF
TGTGCCAGCAGCAAAGCAAAGAGGGACGCCGACGGCCGCCCTGTGGCTAATGAAAAACTGTTTTTT
>TRBV12-3/TRBV12-4|NA|TRBJ1-5|NA
CASSSSRIGAQHF
TGTGCCAGCAGTTCGAGCCGGATTGGGGCCCAGCATTTT
>TRBV12-5|NA|TRBJ2-3|once
CASGLTRDGVSGIQDTQYF
TGTGCTAGTGGTTTGACCCGGGACGGCGTATCGGGGATTCAAGATACGCAGTATTTT
>TRBV3-1/TRBV3-2|TRBD1|TRBJ1-6|NA
CASSLGQGGILHF
TGTGCCAGCAGCCTTGGACAGGGAGGGATCCTCCACTTT
>TRBV6-5|NA|TRBJ1-2|once
CASSYVDRGPYGYTF
TGTGCCAGCAGTTACGTTGACAGAGGTCCGTATGGCTACACCTTC
>TRBV5-6|TRBD2|TRBJ2-1|NA
CASSSLAGASYNEQFF
TGTGCCAGCAGCTCACTAGCGGGGGCTTCCTACAATGAGCAGTTCTTC
>TRBV12-3/TRBV12-4|NA|TRBJ1-5|NA
CASSGGGHQPQHF
TGTGCCAGCAGTGGGGGGGGCCATCAGCCCCAGCATTTT
>TRBV29-1|NA|TRBJ2-3|NA
CSVGGARDTQYF
TGCAGCGTTGGGGGCGCGAGAGATACGCAGTATTTT
>TRBV12-3/TRBV12-4|NA|TRBJ2-2|once
CASSQGNTGELFF
TGTGCCAGCAGCCAAGGGAACACCGGGGAGCTGTTTTTT
>TRBV6-5|TRBD2|TRBJ2-4|few
CASSRSGVAKNIQYF
TGTGCCAGCAGTCGTAGCGGGGTAGCCAAAAACATTCAGTACTTC
>TRBV4-1|TRBD1|TRBJ1-1|NA
CASSQAGQGNTEAFF
TGCGCCAGCAGCCAAGCGGGACAGGGGAACACTGAAGCTTTCTTT
>TRBV21-1|NA|TRBJ1-1|NA
CASSKVVNTEAFF
TGTGCCAGCAGCAAAGTGGTGAACACTGAAGCTTTCTTT
>TRBV10-1|NA|TRBJ2-4|NA
CASSESQIGGIQYF
TGCGCCAGCAGTGAGTCGCAAATCGGGGGCATTCAGTACTTC
>TRBV27|NA|TRBJ1-4|NA
CASSFRNEKLFF
TGTGCCAGCAGTTTCCGTAATGAAAAACTGTTTTTT
>TRBV29-1|NA|TRBJ2-7|NA
CSVEDWDPRKGYEQYF
TGCAGCGTTGAAGATTGGGACCCACGTAAGGGGTACGAGCAGTACTTC
>TRBV11-2|TRBD2|TRBJ2-3|NA
CASSHVWGSGRADTQYF
TGTGCCAGCAGCCACGTATGGGGCAGCGGGAGGGCGGATACGCAGTATTTT
>TRBV10-2|NA|TRBJ2-6|few
CASEDVSGANVLTF
TGCGCCAGCGAGGACGTCTCTGGGGCCAACGTCCTGACTTTC
>TRBV28|NA|TRBJ1-4|NA
CASSSQGAANEKLFF
TGTGCCAGCAGCTCCCAGGGAGCAGCTAATGAAAAACTGTTTTTT
>TRBV18|TRBD1|TRBJ2-1|NA
CASSPRAPTGTGDDNEQFF
TGTGCCAGCTCACCCCGGGCCCCGACCGGGACAGGGGATGACAATGAGCAGTTCTTC
>TRBV27|NA|TRBJ1-2|few
CASSFGGQGYGYTF
TGTGCCAGCAGTTTTGGGGGGCAGGGTTATGGCTACACCTTC
>TRBV3-1/TRBV3-2|NA|TRBJ1-5|NA
CASSQGGSNQPQHF
TGTGCCAGCAGCCAAGGAGGGAGCAATCAGCCCCAGCATTTT
>TRBV10-3|TRBD1|TRBJ1-2|NA
CAISEQTGARYGYTF
TGTGCCATCAGTGAGCAGACAGGGGCCCGGTATGGCTACACCTTC
>TRBV19|NA|TRBJ1-2|NA
CASSIDHTYGYTF
TGTGCCAGTAGTATAGATCACACCTATGGCTACACCTTC
>TRBV7-9|TRBD1|TRBJ2-7|NA
CASSSGTGVGEQYF
TGTGCCAGCAGCTCCGGGACAGGGGTTGGCGAGCAGTACTTC
>TRBV6-5|NA|TRBJ2-7|NA
CATTGRGYEQYF
TGTGCCACAACAGGAAGAGGCTACGAGCAGTACTTC
>TRBV6-5|NA|TRBJ2-7|NA
CATGQGEQYF
TGTGCCACAGGGCAAGGCGAGCAGTACTTC
>TRBV5-6|NA|TRBJ2-2|few
CASSLWGGTGELFF
TGTGCCAGCAGCTTGTGGGGTGGGACCGGGGAGCTGTTTTTT
>TRBV5-1|NA|TRBJ2-3|NA
CASSLPLDETGDTQYF
TGCGCCAGCAGCTTGCCTCTCGACGAAACCGGGGATACGCAGTATTTT
>TRBV10-1|NA|TRBJ1-1|NA
CASSGASTEAFF
TGCGCCAGCAGTGGGGCAAGCACTGAAGCTTTCTTT
>TRBV4-2|NA|TRBJ2-7|NA
CASSHLGGRSSYEQYF
TGTGCCAGCAGCCACCTGGGGGGGCGGAGCTCCTACGAGCAGTACTTC
>TRBV19|NA|TRBJ1-2|few
CASTYTGAPGYTF
TGTGCCAGTACTTATACGGGGGCGCCTGGCTACACCTTC
>TRBV18|NA|TRBJ1-1|NA
CASSPPSLGNTEAFF
TGTGCCAGCTCACCACCAAGCTTAGGGAACACTGAAGCTTTCTTT
>TRBV7-9|TRBD1|TRBJ2-7|NA
CASSLAQGVPSTYEQYF
TGTGCCAGCAGCTTAGCACAGGGGGTTCCCTCTACCTACGAGCAGTACTTC
>TRBV11-3|TRBD2|TRBJ2-3|NA
CASSLVAGVGDTQYF
TGTGCCAGCAGCTTAGTTGCGGGAGTGGGAGATACGCAGTATTTT
>TRBV19|NA|TRBJ1-4|NA
CASSIVSEGTFGKLFF
TGTGCCAGTAGTATAGTTTCCGAAGGGACGTTCGGGAAACTGTTTTTT
>TRBV3-1/TRBV3-2|TRBD1|TRBJ2-7|NA
CASSPTGSYEQYF
TGTGCCAGCAGCCCGACAGGGTCCTACGAGCAGTACTTC
>TRBV2|TRBD2|TRBJ2-1|NA
CASTRGWLAGALTYNEQFF
TGTGCCAGCACCCGCGGATGGCTAGCGGGCGCTCTCACCTACAATGAGCAGTTCTTC
>TRBV5-1|TRBD2|TRBJ2-1|few
CASSRGALAGAEDIEQFF
TGCGCCAGCAGCAGGGGGGCCTTAGCGGGAGCCGAAGACATCGAGCAGTTCTTC
>TRBV19|NA|TRBJ1-2|few
CASSPSRPATYGYTF
TGTGCCAGTAGTCCCTCTCGTCCAGCCACCTATGGCTACACCTTC
>TRBV29-1|TRBD1|TRBJ1-5|once
CSTRTGGEPQHF
TGCAGCACCCGGACAGGAGGTGAGCCCCAGCATTTT
>TRBV7-8|NA|TRBJ2-1|NA
CASSPFRSSYNEQFF
TGTGCCAGCAGCCCATTCCGGAGCTCCTACAATGAGCAGTTCTTC
>TRBV12-5|NA|TRBJ1-1|NA
CASGLRGDVGAFF
TGTGCTAGTGGTTTGCGGGGCGACGTTGGAGCTTTCTTT
>TRBV10-3|TRBD1|TRBJ2-2|NA
CAISGRDRANTGELFF
TGTGCCATCAGTGGCAGGGACAGAGCAAACACCGGGGAGCTGTTTTTT
>TRBV6-5|NA|TRBJ1-1|NA
CASSYEGETEAFF
TGTGCCAGCAGTTACGAGGGGGAGACTGAAGCTTTCTTT
>TRBV19|TRBD2|TRBJ2-1|NA
CASRRTSGSQYNEQFF
TGTGCCAGTAGGCGGACTAGCGGGAGTCAGTACAATGAGCAGTTCTTC
>TRBV6-5|NA|TRBJ2-5|NA
CASSMDRTTATQYF
TGTGCCAGCAGTATGGACAGAACCACCGCGACCCAGTACTTC
>TRBV10-3|TRBD1|TRBJ1-2|NA
CAISGTGEGYGYTF
TGTGCCATCTCGGGGACAGGGGAGGGCTATGGCTACACCTTC
>TRBV4-1|NA|TRBJ2-5|NA
CASSQVETGRQETQYF
TGCGCCAGCAGCCAAGTGGAGACAGGCCGACAAGAGACCCAGTACTTC
>TRBV11-2|TRBD2|TRBJ2-2|NA
CASSLDTRRSGGGELFF
TGTGCCAGCAGCCTAGACACCAGGAGAAGCGGGGGAGGGGAGCTGTTTTTT
>TRBV5-1|TRBD2|TRBJ2-3|NA
CASRTSGSTDTQYF
TGCGCCAGCCGCACTAGCGGGAGCACAGATACGCAGTATTTT
>TRBV18|NA|TRBJ1-1|NA
CASSPSSGNTEAFF
TGTGCCAGCTCACCAAGTTCCGGGAACACTGAAGCTTTCTTT